The sequence of this TCR beta chain was determined in a study of blood T cells in healthy people across ages (dated by TCRdb to the mid-2010s). With regard to the full study: In model experiments, template switching captured about one uniquely barcoded TCR beta cDNA molecule for every two T cells. The donors were split into four age groups: young (average around 15 years), middle-aged (around 40), aged (over 55) and long-lived (approximately 89). The study analyzed two additional independent replicas of 1 million unique cDNA reads from the same blood draw for two donors, one aged 18 to 30 and one aged 80 or older. Donors of different ages were randomly distributed across sequencing lanes to avoid experimental bias. The study measured age-related changes in TCR beta repertoire diversity using deep sequencing normalized with unique cDNA molecular identifiers. What the work shows at the level of the full study, not this receptor alone: Because profiling used bulk unsorted PBMCs, naive and antigen-experienced compartments could not be compared conclusively. Because the CMV infection status of the donors was unknown, age-related changes in expanded clonotypes may potentially have been confounded. Total diversity estimates from one million sequenced T cells were considered lower bounds and underestimates. The percentage of naive T cells measured by flow cytometry correlated strongly with observed TCR beta diversity. Compared with the aged group, more naive CD4+ T cells, fewer expanded clones and increased TCR diversity were shown by the long-lived group, suggesting age selection. Observed TCR beta diversity per million T cells fell roughly linearly with age, and a significant reduction was already apparent by age around 40.

Remarks on this clonotype: No antigen is known for it. Base qualities are missing; no much larger clone stands one base away.

Receptors were amplified or captured by 5' RACE. The sequencer listed for this sample is Illumina HiSeq 2500. A second PCR of roughly 7 to 11 cycles was run with a J-beta primer mix and a sample-barcoded 5' primer. A unique molecular identifier was introduced onto each TCR beta cDNA molecule by a template-switch 5' adaptor carrying 12 random nucleotides. At least 2.5 million CDR3-containing paired-end reads were obtained from each sample. The Mint cDNA synthesis kit, primed by a TRBC-specific oligonucleotide, was used to synthesize first-strand cDNA from all RNA. After uracil-DNA glycosylase treatment, a first 18-cycle PCR used universal primers M1SS and BC2_uni_R on all cDNA. The paper's processing steps were these. For normalization, 1 million high-quality reads were randomly selected from each sample, with every read carrying a distinct molecular identifier. Instead of being binned into consensus sequences, reads with shared molecular identifiers were discarded. CDR3 identification, clonotype clustering and error correction used MiTCR with a Q25 quality threshold and the strictest error-elimination algorithm. A nonparametric unseen species model with Euler transformation was used to estimate a lower bound on total TCR beta diversity. The raw public reads went through TCRdb reprocessing: fastp at Q25, MiXCR clone calling, in-frame beta chains kept. Every entry covers one CDR3 protein and lists the most common genes and DNA from its rows. TCRdb's processing, not the authors' own work, is the source of the V and J calls. This sample holds over 600,000 distinct CDR3 sequences; approximately 53% were observed only once. 20% to 30% of the sample goes to the ten largest clones.

Per the germline V gene (reference sequence), DFQATT is the CDR1 and SNEGSKA is the CDR2. V trim: 3 bases; J trim: 7 bases; unmatched bases: 12. Including the terminal cysteine and phenylalanine, the CDR3 comprises 16 residues. Just CDR3 DNA is preserved here, 48 bases in frame from base 1. The donors were roughly 40 Caucasian individuals from Russia, aged roughly 6 to 90 years, who were systemically healthy. Each donor gave ten milliliters of peripheral blood, collected into EDTA-treated Vacutainer tubes. PBMCs were isolated by Ficoll-Paque density-gradient centrifugation, with at least 6.5 million obtained per sample. Trizol reagent was used to extract total RNA from PBMCs, with at least 6 micrograms per sample. For every donor, flow cytometry on a PBMC aliquot measured the percentage of naive CD45RAhigh/CD27high T cells.

This TCR derives from a middle-aged man in good health. The sample consisted of blood. The chain is encoded by TRBV20-1 joined to TRBJ2-1; TRBD2 fits 10 bases in the junction. The CDR3 sequence is CSASSSKREGLNEQFF. DNA sequence: TGCAGTGCTAGTTCCTCTAAGCGGGAGGGCCTGAATGAGCAGTTCTTC.